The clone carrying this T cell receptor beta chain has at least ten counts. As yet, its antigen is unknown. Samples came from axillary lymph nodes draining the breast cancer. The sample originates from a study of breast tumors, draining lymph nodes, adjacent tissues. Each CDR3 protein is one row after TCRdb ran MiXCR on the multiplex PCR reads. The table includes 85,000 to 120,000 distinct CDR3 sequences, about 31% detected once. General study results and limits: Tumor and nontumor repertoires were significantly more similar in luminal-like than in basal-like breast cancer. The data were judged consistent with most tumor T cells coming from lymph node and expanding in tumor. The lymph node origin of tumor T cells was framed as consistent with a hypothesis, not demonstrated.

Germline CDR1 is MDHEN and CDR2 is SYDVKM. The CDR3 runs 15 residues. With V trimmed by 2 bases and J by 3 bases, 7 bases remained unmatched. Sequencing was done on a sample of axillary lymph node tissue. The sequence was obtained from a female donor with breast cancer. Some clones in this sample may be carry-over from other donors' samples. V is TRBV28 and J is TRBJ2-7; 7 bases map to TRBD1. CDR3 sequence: CASSLRDSFIYEQYF. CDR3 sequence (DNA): TGTGCCAGCAGTTTACGGGACAGCTTTATCTACGAGCAGTACTTC.